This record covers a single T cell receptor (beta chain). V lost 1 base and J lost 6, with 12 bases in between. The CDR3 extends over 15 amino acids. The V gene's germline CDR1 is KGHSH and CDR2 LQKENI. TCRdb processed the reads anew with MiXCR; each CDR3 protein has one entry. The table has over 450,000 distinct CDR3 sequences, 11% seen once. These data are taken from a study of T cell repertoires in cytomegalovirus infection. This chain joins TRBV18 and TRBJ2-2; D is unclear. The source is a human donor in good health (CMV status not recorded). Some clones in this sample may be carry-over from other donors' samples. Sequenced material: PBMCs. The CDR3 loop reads CASSPLKDGAGELFF. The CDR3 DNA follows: TGTGCCAGCTCACCACTGAAGGATGGGGCCGGGGAGCTGTTTTTT.